This T cell receptor beta chain was documented in a study of shared clonotypes between healthy human individuals. The data were produced by immunoSEQ multiplex PCR, yet TCRdb's version contains in-frame clones alone and is incomplete. Among more than 600,000 clones listed, approximately 90% were seen once. Naive CD8 cells lacked CD45RO and underwent positive selection for CCR7, leaving out terminally differentiated effector memory CD45RA+ cells. Looked up from germline, CDR1 is KGHSH and CDR2 is LQKENI. This CDR3 comprises 14 residues. The V gene lost 1 base and the J gene lost 5 bases, with 9 bases spanning the gap.

The rearrangement uses TRBV18 and TRBJ1-5; the D is unclear. The TCR sequence derives from a man younger than 40 in good health. Sequenced input: naive CD8+ T cells sorted from blood. CDR3: CASSPQGRDQPQHF. In DNA, the CDR3 is TGTGCCAGCTCACCACAAGGGCGGGATCAGCCCCAGCATTTT. Drawing the rest from reference TRBV18 and TRBJ1-5, the complete variable domain is NAGVMQNPRHLVRRRGQEARLRCSPMKGHSHVYWYRQLPEEGLKFMVYLQKENIIDESGMPKERFSAEFPKEGPSILRIQQVVRGDSAAYFCASSPQGRDQPQHFGDGTRLSIL.